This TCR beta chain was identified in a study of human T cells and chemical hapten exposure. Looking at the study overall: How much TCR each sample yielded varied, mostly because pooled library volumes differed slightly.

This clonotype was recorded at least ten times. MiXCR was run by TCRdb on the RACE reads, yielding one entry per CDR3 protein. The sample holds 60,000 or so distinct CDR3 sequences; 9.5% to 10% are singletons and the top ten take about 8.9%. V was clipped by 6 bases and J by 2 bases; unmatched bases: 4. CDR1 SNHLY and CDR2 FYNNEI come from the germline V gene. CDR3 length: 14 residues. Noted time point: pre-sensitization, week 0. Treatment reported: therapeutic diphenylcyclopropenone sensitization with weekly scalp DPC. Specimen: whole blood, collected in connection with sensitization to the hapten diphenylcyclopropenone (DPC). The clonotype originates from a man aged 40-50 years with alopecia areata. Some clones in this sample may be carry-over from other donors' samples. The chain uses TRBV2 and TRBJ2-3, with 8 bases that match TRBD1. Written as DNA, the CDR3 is TGTGCCAGCAGGTCAGGGGGCTTCACAGATACGCAGTATTTT. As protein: CASRSGGFTDTQYF.